This T cell receptor beta chain was retrieved from a study of monozygotic twins with inflammatory bowel disease. General study results and limits: Varying immunosuppressive regimens may have increased patient repertoire variability. The co-twins with IBD showed lower TCRbeta diversity (inverse Simpson) than their healthy siblings.

The CDR3 sequence is 13 residues long. Germline CDR1 reads MNHEY; CDR2 reads SVGAGI. The authors used about 3,500 ng of total RNA per TCR library. TCRdb reprocessed the 5' RACE reads, with one entry per CDR3 protein and no DNA. The ten top clones account for 2% to 2.5%, within a sample of some 440,000 distinct CDR3 sequences. About this clonotype: Antigen specificity is unknown.

The source material was blood. The sequence came from a human donor with ulcerative colitis or Crohn's disease, or a healthy co-twin of an affected twin (not recorded which). The chain links TRBV6-5 to TRBJ1-2; the TCRdb D gene call, TRBD1, has no DNA to confirm it. The CDR3 region is CASSRQINLGYTF.